This T cell receptor beta chain was identified in a study of blood T cell repertoires in COVID-19. The overall study: Some COVID-19 samples were acute and others convalescent; all came from the United States, Italy and Spain. PBMCs, B-cell-depleted T cells, or T cells were the source of the cDNA or gDNA that made up the material.

Those enrolled in Seattle joined during active infection and were followed longitudinally afterward. As originally analysed: Amplifying reference gene primers gave estimates of nucleated cell counts. Sequencing used immunoSEQ multiplex PCR; TCRdb keeps in-frame clones, though not all of them. V and J calls and clone size are as listed in that table; D and trimming were resolved from the DNA. The profile covers nearly 300,000 clones, with 65% to 85% appearing a single time and about 1.6% taken by the ten largest. Trimming left V 8 bases short and J 6 bases short, with 16 bases between. The CDR3 is 13 residues long. The V gene's germline CDR1 is SNHLY and CDR2 FYNNEI.

The chain combines TRBV2 with TRBJ1-2, with D maybe TRBD1 (5 bases). The specimen was peripheral blood. This clonotype was sampled from a human donor with COVID-19, enrolled during active disease. The donor label of this sample is uncertain. This CDR3 is CASGLWGVDGYTF. The CDR3 DNA is TGTGCCAGCGGACTCTGGGGGGTGGATGGCTACACCTTC. Supplemented by reference TRBV2 and TRBJ1-2, the full variable domain reads EPEVTQTPSHQVTQMGQEVILRCVPISNHLYFYWYRQILGQKVEFLVSFYNNEISEKSEIFDDQFSVERPDGSNFTLKIRSTKLEDSAMYFCASGLWGVDGYTFGSGTRLTVV.